The rows below give T cell receptor beta chains drawn from one sample of a study of blood T cell repertoires in COVID-19. TCRdb's table, derived via immunoSEQ multiplex PCR, lists solely in-frame clones and lacks some. The repertoire holds around 100,000 clones, with around 73% as singletons. Specimen: peripheral blood. The receptors stem from a man in his sixties with active or convalescent COVID-19. Both conserved end residues are part of each CDR3.

j_gene | v_gene | CDR3aa
TRBJ2-1 | TRBV7-8 | CASSLAPPEQFF
TRBJ2-2 | TRBV19 | CASSIGGTPTGELFF
TRBJ1-4 | TRBV5-1 | CASSLGQAAATNEKLFF
TRBJ2-3 | TRBV3-1/TRBV3-2 | CASEGLQGVGDTQYF
TRBJ1-2 | TRBV27 | CASSFGQGDYGYTF
TRBJ1-5 | TRBV6-5 | CASSYSAMPGQPQHF
TRBJ1-3 | TRBV4-3 | CASSQDTVNRYRGSGNTIYF
TRBJ2-1 | TRBV7-8 | CASSLVVGQGNPNEQFF
TRBJ1-3 | TRBV10-3 | CAITEHPGNTIYF
TRBJ2-5 | TRBV7-8 | CASSPYQRETQYF
TRBJ1-1 | TRBV4-1 | CASSQGHENTEAFF
TRBJ2-3 | TRBV3-1/TRBV3-2 | CASSRGLQPDTQYF
TRBJ2-7 | TRBV18 | CASSPGLGGEGSGDEQYF
TRBJ2-1 | TRBV10-3 | CAISASGPNNEQFF
TRBJ1-2 | TRBV10-3 | CAISDQGKYGYTF
TRBJ2-7 | TRBV14 | CASSHTLGGEQYF
TRBJ1-5 | TRBV10-3 | CAISESPGGNQPQHF
TRBJ2-1 | TRBV7-8 | CASSLESGALVNEQFF
TRBJ2-2 | TRBV2 | CASSDGGQANTGELFF
TRBJ1-2 | TRBV5-1 | CASSPRQELNYGYTF
TRBJ1-1 | TRBV28 | CASSSGYTEAFF
TRBJ1-2 | TRBV6-2/TRBV6-3 | CASSLQGAEYGYTF
TRBJ2-7 | TRBV19 | CASKDLVAPYEQYF
TRBJ1-2 | TRBV6-5 | CASRKGAGGYTF
TRBJ1-2 | TRBV28 | CASSLQGARGYTF
TRBJ2-2 | TRBV11-1 | CASSLTSGRAPGELFF
TRBJ2-2 | TRBV29-1 | CSVRAGQGSGELFF
TRBJ1-5 | TRBV7-6 | CASSAGRGSGQPQHF
TRBJ1-5 | TRBV30 | CAWTHTGGGQPQHF
TRBJ1-1 | TRBV7-6 | CASSLVGQRTEAFF
TRBJ2-3 | TRBV27 | CASSPLGGLAVTDTQYF
TRBJ1-2 | TRBV4-3 | CASSQVPTGAAYGYTF
TRBJ1-6 | TRBV27 | CASSLSPPRVNNSPLHF
TRBJ1-2 | TRBV5-1 | CASSLETGFGYTF
TRBJ2-7 | TRBV10-3 | CAISESPDRSYEQYF
TRBJ1-5 | TRBV2 | CASSPHDRGSRSNQPQHF
TRBJ2-1 | TRBV6-2/TRBV6-3 | CASSLGSGGAQGRYGQFF
TRBJ1-1 | TRBV5-1 | CASSSRGYTEAFF
TRBJ2-5 | TRBV7-8 | CASSPRRETQYF
TRBJ2-7 | TRBV5-6 | CASSLVGAGGANEQYF
TRBJ2-1 | TRBV19 | CASSSQTTGTSGRNEQFF
TRBJ2-7 | TRBV6-5 | CASSRLGAYEQYF
TRBJ1-5 | TRBV6-1 | CASSEGGTGGQPQHF
TRBJ1-2 | TRBV14 | CASSQHDGTGVRGYTF
TRBJ2-7 | TRBV12-5 | CASGFLAGTYEQYF
TRBJ2-2 | TRBV5-4 | CASSWRGQGYGFAGELFF
TRBJ1-4 | TRBV28 | CASRPAGTRNEKLFF
TRBJ2-1 | TRBV7-6 | CASSLELAGVRNEQFF
TRBJ2-5 | TRBV7-3 | CASSLNGLGGETQYF